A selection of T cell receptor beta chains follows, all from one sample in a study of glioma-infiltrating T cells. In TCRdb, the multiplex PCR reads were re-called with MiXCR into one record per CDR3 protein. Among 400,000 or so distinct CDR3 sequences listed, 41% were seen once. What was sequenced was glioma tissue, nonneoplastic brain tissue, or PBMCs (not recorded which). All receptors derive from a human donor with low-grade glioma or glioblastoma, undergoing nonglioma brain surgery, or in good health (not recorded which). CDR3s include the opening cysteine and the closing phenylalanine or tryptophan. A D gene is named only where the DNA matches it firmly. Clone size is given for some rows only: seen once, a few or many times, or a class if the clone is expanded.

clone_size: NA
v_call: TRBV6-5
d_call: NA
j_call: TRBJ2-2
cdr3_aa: CANSYGLNTGELFF
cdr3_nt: TGTGCCAACAGTTACGGTCTCAACACCGGGGAGCTGTTTTTT

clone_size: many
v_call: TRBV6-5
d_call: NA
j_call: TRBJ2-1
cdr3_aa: CASSPLGNEQFF
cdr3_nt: TGTGCCAGCAGTCCCCTGGGGAATGAGCAGTTCTTC

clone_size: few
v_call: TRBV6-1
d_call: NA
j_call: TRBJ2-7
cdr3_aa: CASSSGTPYDEQYF
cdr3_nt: TGTGCCAGCAGCTCCGGGACCCCCTACGACGAGCAGTACTTC

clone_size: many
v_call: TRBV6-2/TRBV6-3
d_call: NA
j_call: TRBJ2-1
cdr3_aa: CASSFRAFSYNEQFF
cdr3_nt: TGTGCCAGCAGCTTTCGGGCTTTCTCCTACAATGAGCAGTTCTTC

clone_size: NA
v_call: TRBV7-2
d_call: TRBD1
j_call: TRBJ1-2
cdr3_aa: CASSKGQGAAGYTF
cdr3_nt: TGTGCCAGCAGCAAAGGACAGGGGGCGGCTGGCTACACCTTC

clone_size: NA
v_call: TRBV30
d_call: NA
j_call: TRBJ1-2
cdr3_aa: CAWSAGAGYTF
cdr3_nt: TGTGCCTGGAGTGCGGGGGCTGGCTACACCTTC

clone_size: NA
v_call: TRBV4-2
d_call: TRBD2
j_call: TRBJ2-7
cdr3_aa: CASSQGPGLAAYEQYF
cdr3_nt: TGTGCCAGCAGCCAAGGGCCGGGACTAGCGGCCTACGAGCAGTACTTC

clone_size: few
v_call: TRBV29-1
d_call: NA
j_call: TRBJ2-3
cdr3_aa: CSVGIASDTQYF
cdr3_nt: TGCAGCGTTGGGATAGCCTCAGATACGCAGTATTTT

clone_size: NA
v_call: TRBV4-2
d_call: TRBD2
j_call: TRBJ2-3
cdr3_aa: CASSSTGGPPGSTQYF
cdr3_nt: TGTGCCAGCAGCTCCACGGGAGGGCCTCCGGGCAGTACGCAGTATTTT

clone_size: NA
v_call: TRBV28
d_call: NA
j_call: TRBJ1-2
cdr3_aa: CASSPVGRDYCYTF
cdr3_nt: TGTGCCAGCAGTCCCGTGGGCAGGGACTACTGCTACACCTTC

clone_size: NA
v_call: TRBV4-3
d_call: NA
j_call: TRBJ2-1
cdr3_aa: CASSQGTQGRLGHQFF
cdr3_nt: TGCGCCAGCAGCCAAGGCACACAGGGGAGACTAGGTCACCAGTTCTTC

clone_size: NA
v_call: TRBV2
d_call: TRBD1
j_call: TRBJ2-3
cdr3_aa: CASSEDREITDTQYF
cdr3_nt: TGTGCCAGCAGTGAGGACAGGGAAATCACAGATACGCAGTATTTT

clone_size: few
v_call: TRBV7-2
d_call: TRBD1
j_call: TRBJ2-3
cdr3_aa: CASTRDRGGTDTQYF
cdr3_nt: TGTGCCAGCACCAGGGACAGGGGGGGCACAGATACGCAGTATTTT

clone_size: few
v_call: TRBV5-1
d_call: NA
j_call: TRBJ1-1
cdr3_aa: CASSLGAPNTEAFF
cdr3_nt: TGCGCCAGCAGCTTGGGAGCGCCGAACACTGAAGCTTTCTTT

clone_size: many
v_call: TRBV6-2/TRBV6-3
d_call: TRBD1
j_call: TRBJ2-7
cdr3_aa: CASSPGTGNHEQYF
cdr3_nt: TGTGCCAGCAGTCCCGGGACAGGGAACCACGAGCAGTACTTC

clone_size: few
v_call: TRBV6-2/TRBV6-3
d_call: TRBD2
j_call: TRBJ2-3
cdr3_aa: CASSPTSGMVTDTQYF
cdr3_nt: TGTGCCAGCAGCCCGACTAGCGGGATGGTCACAGATACGCAGTATTTT

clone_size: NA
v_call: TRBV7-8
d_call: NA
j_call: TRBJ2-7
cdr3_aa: CASSSFDRIDEQYF
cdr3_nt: TGTGCCAGCAGCTCGTTTGACAGAATAGACGAGCAGTACTTC

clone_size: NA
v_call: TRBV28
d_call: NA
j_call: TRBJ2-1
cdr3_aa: CASGLSDSYNEQFF
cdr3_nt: TGTGCCAGCGGTTTGTCAGATTCCTACAATGAGCAGTTCTTC

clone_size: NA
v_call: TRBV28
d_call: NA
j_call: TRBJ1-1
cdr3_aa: CASSLLGRVGTEAFF
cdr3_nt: TGTGCCAGCAGTTTGCTCGGCCGGGTGGGCACTGAAGCTTTCTTT

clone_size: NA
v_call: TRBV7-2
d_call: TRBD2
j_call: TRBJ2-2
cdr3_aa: CASSQEPAGGHTGELLF
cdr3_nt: TGTGCCAGCAGCCAGGAACCAGCGGGAGGGCACACCGGGGAGCTGCTTTTT

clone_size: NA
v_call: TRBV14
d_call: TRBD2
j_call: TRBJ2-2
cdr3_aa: CASSQGLAGTGELFF
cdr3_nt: TGTGCCAGCAGCCAGGGACTAGCGGGCACCGGGGAGCTGTTTTTT

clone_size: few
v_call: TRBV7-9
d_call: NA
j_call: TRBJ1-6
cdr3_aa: CASSLNTDNSPLHF
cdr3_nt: TGTGCCAGCAGCTTAAATACAGATAATTCACCCCTCCACTTT

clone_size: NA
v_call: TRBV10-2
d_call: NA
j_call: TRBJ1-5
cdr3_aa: CAARGSNNQPQHF
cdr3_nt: TGTGCCGCGAGGGGGTCAAACAATCAGCCCCAGCATTTT

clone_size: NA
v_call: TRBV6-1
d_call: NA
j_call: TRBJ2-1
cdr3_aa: CASSVTGGPGNEQFF
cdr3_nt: TGTGCCAGCAGTGTAACAGGAGGGCCGGGGAATGAGCAGTTCTTC

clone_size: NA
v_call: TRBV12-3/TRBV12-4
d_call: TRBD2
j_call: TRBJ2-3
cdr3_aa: CASSFSFGGRGPDTQYF
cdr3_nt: TGTGCCAGCAGTTTTAGTTTTGGCGGGAGAGGACCCGATACGCAGTATTTT